This T cell receptor (beta chain) comes out of a study of cytomegalovirus exposure and HLA in healthy donors. The wider study: Researchers previously reported finding more than 100 million unique TCR beta sequences from roughly 200 million T cells. General study findings and limits: A few V segments could not be told apart, such as TRBV6-2 and TRBV6-3, and were left out. Researchers counted around 150 TCR beta chains as cytomegalovirus-associated.

Turning to this clone: What it binds is unknown.

The study ran its PCR with 60 Vbeta and 13 Jbeta primers. Data came from immunoSEQ multiplex PCR; TCRdb stores just in-frame clones and leaves some out. The sample includes 100,000 to 150,000 clones, 60% to 80% of them seen just once. Germline V gives CDR1 SGHRS, CDR2 YFSETQ. V shed 3 bases and J 0 bases; nucleotides not matched to a gene: 1. This CDR3 is 15 amino acids long. This receptor was identified in a man aged 45 to 65 in good health and CMV-seropositive. V usage is TRBV5-1 and J usage is TRBJ2-3, with TRBD1 matching over 10 bases. Sequencing was performed on PBMCs. CDR3 DNA: TGCGCCAGCAGCTCGGGACAGGGGAGCACAGATACGCAGTATTTT. This gives the protein CASSSGQGSTDTQYF.